This note documents a single T cell receptor beta chain sequence. In Seattle, patients joined the study during active infection and were tracked longitudinally. The CDR3 loop spans 18 amino acids. V lost 1 base and J 0 bases, leaving 16 bases between the germline ends. Germline V lookup: CDR1 KGHSH, CDR2 LQKENI. This entry is derived from a study of blood T cell repertoires in COVID-19. Study in general: The study drew acute and convalescent COVID-19 samples from the United States, Italy and Spain. T cells, B-cell-depleted T cells, or PBMCs supplied cDNA or gDNA.

Assay: immunoSEQ multiplex PCR; the TCRdb copy retains only in-frame clones and omits some. Seen here are roughly 210,000 clones, roughly 84% observed once, and the top ten hold under 12%. The sequencing sample was made of peripheral blood. This chain joins TRBV18 and TRBJ1-3; weak D call: TRBD1 (6 bases). This clonotype was sampled from a woman older than 75 with COVID-19, enrolled during active disease. In DNA, the CDR3 is TGTGCCAGCTCACCACTAGGACTCAGGGGCGACTCTGGAAACACCATATATTTT. This translates into CASSPLGLRGDSGNTIYF.